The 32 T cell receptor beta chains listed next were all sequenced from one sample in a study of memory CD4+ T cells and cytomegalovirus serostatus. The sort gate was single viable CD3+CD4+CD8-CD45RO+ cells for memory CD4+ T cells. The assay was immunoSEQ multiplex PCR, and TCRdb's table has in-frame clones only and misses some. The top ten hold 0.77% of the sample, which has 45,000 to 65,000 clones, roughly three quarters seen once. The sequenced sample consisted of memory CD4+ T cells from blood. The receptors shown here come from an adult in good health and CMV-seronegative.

The CDR3 bases are TGTGCCAGCAGGTCCCTGGAGGCAGGGGGCTACGAGCAGTACTTC. Its protein is CASRSLEAGGYEQYF. This chain joins TRBV5-6 and TRBJ2-7, with 7 bases aligning to TRBD1. CDR1 is SGHDT, CDR2 YYEEEE, per germline. V was pared by 5 bases and J by 3 bases, with 11 bases of the junction left unmatched. The CDR3 length is 15 residues.

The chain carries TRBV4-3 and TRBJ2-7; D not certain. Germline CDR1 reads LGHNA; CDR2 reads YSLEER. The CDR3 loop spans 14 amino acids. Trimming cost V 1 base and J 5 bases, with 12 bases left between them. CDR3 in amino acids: CASSQARREHEQYF. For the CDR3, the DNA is TGCGCCAGCAGCCAAGCTAGGAGAGAACACGAGCAGTACTTC.

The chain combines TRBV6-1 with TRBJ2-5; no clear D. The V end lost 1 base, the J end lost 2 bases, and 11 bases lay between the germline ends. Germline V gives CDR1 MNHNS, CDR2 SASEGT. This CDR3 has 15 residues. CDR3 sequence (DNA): TGTGCCAGCAGTGAAGGGGCGGCAGAGCAAGAGACCCAGTACTTC. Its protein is CASSEGAAEQETQYF.

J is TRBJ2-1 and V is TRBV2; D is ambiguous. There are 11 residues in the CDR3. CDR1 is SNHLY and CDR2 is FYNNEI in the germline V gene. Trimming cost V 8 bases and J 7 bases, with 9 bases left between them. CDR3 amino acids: CASLSLNEQFF. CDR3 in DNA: TGTGCCAGCCTTTCCCTAAATGAGCAGTTCTTC. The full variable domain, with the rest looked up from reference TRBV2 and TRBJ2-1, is EPEVTQTPSHQVTQMGQEVILRCVPISNHLYFYWYRQILGQKVEFLVSFYNNEISEKSEIFDDQFSVERPDGSNFTLKIRSTKLEDSAMYFCASLSLNEQFFGPGTRLTVL.

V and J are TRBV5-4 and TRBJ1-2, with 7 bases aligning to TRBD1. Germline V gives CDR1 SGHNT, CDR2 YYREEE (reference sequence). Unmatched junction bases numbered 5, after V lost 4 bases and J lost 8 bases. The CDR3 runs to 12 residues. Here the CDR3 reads CASSQRQGGYTF. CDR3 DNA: TGTGCCAGCAGCCAGAGACAGGGAGGCTACACCTTC.

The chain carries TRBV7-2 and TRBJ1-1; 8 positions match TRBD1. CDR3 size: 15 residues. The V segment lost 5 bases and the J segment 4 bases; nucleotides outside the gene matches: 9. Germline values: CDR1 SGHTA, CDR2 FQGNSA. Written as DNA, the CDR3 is TGTGCCAGCAGCAATACAGGGGGAAGGGGCACTGAAGCTTTCTTT. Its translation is CASSNTGGRGTEAFF.

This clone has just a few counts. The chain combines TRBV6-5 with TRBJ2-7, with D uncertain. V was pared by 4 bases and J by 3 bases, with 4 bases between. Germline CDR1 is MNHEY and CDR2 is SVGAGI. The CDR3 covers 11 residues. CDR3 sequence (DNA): TGTGCCAGCAGTTCCAACTACGAGCAGTACTTC. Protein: CASSSNYEQYF.

The CDR3 region is CASSLSSGGDAGLEAFF. The CDR3 bases are TGTGCCAGCAGTTTATCTTCCGGGGGAGATGCGGGCCTCGAAGCTTTCTTT. The chain couples TRBV27 to TRBJ1-1, with D tentatively TRBD1 (5 bases). This CDR3 comprises 17 residues. Germline V lookup: CDR1 MNHEY, CDR2 SMNVEV (reference sequence). The ends were cut back, 0 bases at V and 8 bases at J, with 22 bases in the middle.

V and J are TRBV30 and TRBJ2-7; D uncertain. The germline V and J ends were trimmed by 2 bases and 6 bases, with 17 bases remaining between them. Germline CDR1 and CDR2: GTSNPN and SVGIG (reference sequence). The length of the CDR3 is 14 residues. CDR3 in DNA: TGTGCCTGGAGTCGACCTTCTACCTCGGGCGAGCAGTACTTC. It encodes CAWSRPSTSGEQYF. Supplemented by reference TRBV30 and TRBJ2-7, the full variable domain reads SQTIHQWPATLVQPVGSPLSLECTVEGTSNPNLYWYRQAAGRGLQLLFYSVGIGQISSEVPQNLSASRPQDRQFILSSKKLLLSDSGFYLCAWSRPSTSGEQYFGPGTRLTVT.

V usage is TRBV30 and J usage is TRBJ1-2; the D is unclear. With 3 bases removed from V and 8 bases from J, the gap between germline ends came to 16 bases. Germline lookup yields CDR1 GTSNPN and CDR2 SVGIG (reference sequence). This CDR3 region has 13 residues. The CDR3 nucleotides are TGTGCCTGGAGGCAGGATAGGGCGGGGGGCTACACCTTC. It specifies CAWRQDRAGGYTF.

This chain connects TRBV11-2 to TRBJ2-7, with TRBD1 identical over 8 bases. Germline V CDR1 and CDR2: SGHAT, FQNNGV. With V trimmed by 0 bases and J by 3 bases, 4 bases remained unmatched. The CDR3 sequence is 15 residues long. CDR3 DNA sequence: TGTGCCAGCAGCTTAGAACAGGGGGTAGGCTACGAGCAGTACTTC. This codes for CASSLEQGVGYEQYF.

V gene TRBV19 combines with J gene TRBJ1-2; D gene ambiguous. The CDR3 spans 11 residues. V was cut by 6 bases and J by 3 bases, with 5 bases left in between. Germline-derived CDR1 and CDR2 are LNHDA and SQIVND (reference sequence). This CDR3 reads CASRNHYGYTF. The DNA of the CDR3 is TGTGCCAGTAGGAACCACTATGGCTACACCTTC. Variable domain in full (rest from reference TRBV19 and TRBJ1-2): DGGITQSPKYLFRKEGQNVTLSCEQNLNHDAMYWYRQDPGQGLRLIYYSQIVNDFQKGDIAEGYSVSREKKESFPLTVTSAQKNPTAFYLCASRNHYGYTFGSGTRLTVV.

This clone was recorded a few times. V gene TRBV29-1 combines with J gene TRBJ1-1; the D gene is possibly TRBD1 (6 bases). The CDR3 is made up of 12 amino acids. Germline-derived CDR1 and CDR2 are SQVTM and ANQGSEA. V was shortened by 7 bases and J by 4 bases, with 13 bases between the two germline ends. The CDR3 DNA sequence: TGCAGCGCCAGGGAGGGGGGCACTGAAGCTTTCTTT. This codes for CSAREGGTEAFF.

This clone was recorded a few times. The CDR3 sequence: CASQTNRGHSYEQFF. The CDR3 DNA reads TGTGCCAGTCAGACGAACAGGGGCCATTCCTATGAGCAGTTCTTC. The J gene is TRBJ2-1, the V gene TRBV19; TRBD1 aligns across 7 bases. CDR1 is LNHDA, CDR2 SQIVND, per germline (reference sequence). This CDR3 region has 15 residues. V was pared by 8 bases and J by 8 bases, with 15 bases of the junction left unmatched.

DNA for the CDR3: TGTGCCATCGACTTCCCGGGGGGGGTTACCTATGGCTACACCTTC. Its protein is CAIDFPGGVTYGYTF. The chain is built from TRBV30 and TRBJ1-2, with D tentatively TRBD1 (5 bases). There are 15 residues in the CDR3. V lost 8 bases and J lost 4, with 23 bases in between. Per germline, CDR1 GTSNPN and CDR2 SVGIG (reference sequence).

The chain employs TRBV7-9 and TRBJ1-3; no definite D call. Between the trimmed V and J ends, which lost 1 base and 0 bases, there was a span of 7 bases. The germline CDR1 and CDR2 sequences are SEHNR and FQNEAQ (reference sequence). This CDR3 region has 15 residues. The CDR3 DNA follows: TGTGCCAGCAGCTTAGGGCCGAGCTCTGGAAACACCATATATTTT. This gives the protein CASSLGPSSGNTIYF.

The CDR3 here is CSAGKETQYF. The DNA of the CDR3 is TGCAGTGCTGGGAAAGAGACCCAGTACTTC. The chain joins TRBV20-1 to TRBJ2-5; no clear D gene. This CDR3 comprises 10 residues. V lost 5 bases and J 3 bases, leaving 4 bases between the germline ends. The V gene's germline CDR1 is DFQATT and CDR2 SNEGSKA (reference sequence).

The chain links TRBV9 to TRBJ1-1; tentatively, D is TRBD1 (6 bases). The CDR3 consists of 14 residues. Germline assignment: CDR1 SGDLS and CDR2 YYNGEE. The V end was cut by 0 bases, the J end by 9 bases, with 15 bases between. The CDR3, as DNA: TGTGCCAGCAGCGTAGTTAATCGGGACAATAAAGCTTTCTTT. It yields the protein CASSVVNRDNKAFF.

This CDR3 reads CASSLVGVPTGGSYNEQFF. DNA for the CDR3: TGTGCCAGCAGCTTAGTAGGTGTGCCGACAGGGGGGTCCTACAATGAGCAGTTCTTC. The chain employs TRBV7-9 and TRBJ2-1; 9 nucleotides match TRBD1. The trim removed 1 base at V and 1 base at J, leaving 11 bases unmatched. This CDR3 is built from 19 residues. CDR1 and CDR2 from the germline V gene are SEHNR and FQNEAQ (reference sequence).

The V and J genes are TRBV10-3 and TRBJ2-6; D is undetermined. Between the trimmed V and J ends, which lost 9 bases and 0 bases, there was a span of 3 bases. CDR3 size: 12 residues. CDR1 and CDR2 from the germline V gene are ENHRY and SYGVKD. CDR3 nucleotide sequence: TGTGCCATTTCCTCTGGGGCCAACGTCCTGACTTTC. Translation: CAISSGANVLTF.

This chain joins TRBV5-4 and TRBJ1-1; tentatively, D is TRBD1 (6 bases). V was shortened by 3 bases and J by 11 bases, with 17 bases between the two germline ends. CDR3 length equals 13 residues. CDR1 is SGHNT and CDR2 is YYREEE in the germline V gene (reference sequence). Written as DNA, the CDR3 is TGTGCCAGCAGCTCCATAGGACAGCCCGGGGCTTTCTTT. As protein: CASSSIGQPGAFF.

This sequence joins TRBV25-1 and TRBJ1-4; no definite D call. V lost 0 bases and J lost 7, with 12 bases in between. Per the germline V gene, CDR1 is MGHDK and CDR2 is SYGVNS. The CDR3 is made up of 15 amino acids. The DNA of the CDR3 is TGTGCCAGCAGTGAATATCACGGAACGAGTGAAAAACTGTTTTTT. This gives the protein CASSEYHGTSEKLFF.

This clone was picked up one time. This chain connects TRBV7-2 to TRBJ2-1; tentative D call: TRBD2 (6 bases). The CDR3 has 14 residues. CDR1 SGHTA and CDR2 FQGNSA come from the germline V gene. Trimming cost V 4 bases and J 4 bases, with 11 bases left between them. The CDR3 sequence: CASSSGVRYNEQFF. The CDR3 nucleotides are TGTGCCAGCAGCTCGGGGGTGCGATACAATGAGCAGTTCTTC.

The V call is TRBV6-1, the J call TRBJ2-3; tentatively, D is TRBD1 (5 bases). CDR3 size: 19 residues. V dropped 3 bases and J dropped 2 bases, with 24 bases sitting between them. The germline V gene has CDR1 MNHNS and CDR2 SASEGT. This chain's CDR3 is CASSDGFSQGLATTDTQYF. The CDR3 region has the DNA TGTGCCAGCAGTGACGGGTTTAGTCAGGGATTGGCTACCACAGATACGCAGTATTTT.

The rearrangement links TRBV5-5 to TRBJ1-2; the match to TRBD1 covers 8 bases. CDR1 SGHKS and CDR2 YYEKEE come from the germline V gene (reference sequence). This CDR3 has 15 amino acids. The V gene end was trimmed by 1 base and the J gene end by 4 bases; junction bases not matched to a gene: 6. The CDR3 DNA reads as TGTGCCAGCAGCTTGATGGGGACAGGCGTCTATGGCTACACCTTC. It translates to CASSLMGTGVYGYTF.

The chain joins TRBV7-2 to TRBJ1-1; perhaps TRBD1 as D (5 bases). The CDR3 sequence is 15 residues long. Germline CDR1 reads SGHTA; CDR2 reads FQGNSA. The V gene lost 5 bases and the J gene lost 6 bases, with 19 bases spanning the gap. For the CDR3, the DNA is TGTGCCAGCAGCCGAAAGGCCCAGGGTAGCGCTGAAGCTTTCTTT. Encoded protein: CASSRKAQGSAEAFF.

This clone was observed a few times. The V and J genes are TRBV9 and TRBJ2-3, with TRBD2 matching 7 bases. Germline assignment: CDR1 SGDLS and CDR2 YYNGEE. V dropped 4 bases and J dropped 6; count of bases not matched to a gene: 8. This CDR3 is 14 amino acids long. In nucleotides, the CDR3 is TGTGCCAGCAGCCCAGGGAGGGTTCCGGATACGCAGTATTTT. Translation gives CASSPGRVPDTQYF. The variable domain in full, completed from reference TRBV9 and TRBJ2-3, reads DSGVTQTPKHLITATGQRVTLRCSPRSGDLSVYWYQQSLDQGLQFLIQYYNGEERAKGNILERFSAQQFPDLHSELNLSSLELGDSALYFCASSPGRVPDTQYFGPGTRLTVL.

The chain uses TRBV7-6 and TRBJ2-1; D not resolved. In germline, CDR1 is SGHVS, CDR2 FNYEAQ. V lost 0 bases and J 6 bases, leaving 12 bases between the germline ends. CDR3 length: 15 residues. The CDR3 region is CASSLAARRGNEQFF. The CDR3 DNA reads TGTGCCAGCAGCTTAGCGGCCCGGAGAGGCAATGAGCAGTTCTTC. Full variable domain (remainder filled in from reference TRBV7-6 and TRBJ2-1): GAGVSQSPRYKVTKRGQDVALRCDPISGHVSLYWYRQALGQGPEFLTYFNYEAQQDKSGLPNDRFSAERPEGSISTLTIQRTEQRDSAMYRCASSLAARRGNEQFFGPGTRLTVL.

The CDR3 bases are TGTGCCAGCAGCCTTGGGAATCACAGGAGCAGCACAGATACGCAGTATTTT. Protein: CASSLGNHRSSTDTQYF. The J gene is TRBJ2-3, the V gene TRBV2, with a possible D match to TRBD1 (5 bases). This CDR3 has 17 amino acids. Trimming cost V 6 bases and J 0 bases, with 19 bases left between them. Germline CDR1 is SNHLY and CDR2 is FYNNEI.

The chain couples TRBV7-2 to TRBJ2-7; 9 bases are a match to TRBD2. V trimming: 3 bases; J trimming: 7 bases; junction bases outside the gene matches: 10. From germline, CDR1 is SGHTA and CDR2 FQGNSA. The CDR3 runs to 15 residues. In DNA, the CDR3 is TGTGCCAGCAGCTTGTCTCTGCGGGGGGGATGGGAGCAGTACTTC. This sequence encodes CASSLSLRGGWEQYF.

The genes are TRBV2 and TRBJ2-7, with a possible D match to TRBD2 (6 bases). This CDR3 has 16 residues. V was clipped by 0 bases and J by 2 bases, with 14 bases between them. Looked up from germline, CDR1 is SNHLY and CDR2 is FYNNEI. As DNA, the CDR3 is TGTGCCAGCAGTGAAGCGCTTAGCGGCTTCGCCTACGAGCAGTACTTC. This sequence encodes CASSEALSGFAYEQYF.

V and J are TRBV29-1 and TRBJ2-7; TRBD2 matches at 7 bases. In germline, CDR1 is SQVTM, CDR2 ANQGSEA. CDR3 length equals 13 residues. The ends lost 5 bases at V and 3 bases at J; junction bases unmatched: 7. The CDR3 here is CSVPSPGGYEQYF. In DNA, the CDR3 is TGCAGCGTTCCCTCCCCGGGGGGCTACGAGCAGTACTTC.